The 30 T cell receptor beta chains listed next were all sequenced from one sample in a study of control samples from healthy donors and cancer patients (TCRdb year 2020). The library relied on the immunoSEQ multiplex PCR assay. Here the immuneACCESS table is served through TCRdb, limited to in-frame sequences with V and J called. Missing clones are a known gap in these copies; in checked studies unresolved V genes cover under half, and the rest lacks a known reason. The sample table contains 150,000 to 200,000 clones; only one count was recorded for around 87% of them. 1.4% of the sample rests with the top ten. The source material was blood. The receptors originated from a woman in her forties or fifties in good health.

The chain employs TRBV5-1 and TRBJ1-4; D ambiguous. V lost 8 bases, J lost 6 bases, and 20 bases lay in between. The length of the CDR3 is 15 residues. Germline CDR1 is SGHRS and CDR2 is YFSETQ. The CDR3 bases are TGCGCCAGTAAAGAAACGACGTCAAGTCATGAAAAACTGTTTTTT. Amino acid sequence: CASKETTSSHEKLFF.

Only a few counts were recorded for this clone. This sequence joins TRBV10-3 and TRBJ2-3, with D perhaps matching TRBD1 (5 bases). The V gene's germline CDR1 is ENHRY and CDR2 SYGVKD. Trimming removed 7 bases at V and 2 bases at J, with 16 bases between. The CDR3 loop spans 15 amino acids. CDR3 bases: TGTGCCATCAATCACAGACAGTTCGACACAGATACGCAGTATTTT. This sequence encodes CAINHRQFDTDTQYF.

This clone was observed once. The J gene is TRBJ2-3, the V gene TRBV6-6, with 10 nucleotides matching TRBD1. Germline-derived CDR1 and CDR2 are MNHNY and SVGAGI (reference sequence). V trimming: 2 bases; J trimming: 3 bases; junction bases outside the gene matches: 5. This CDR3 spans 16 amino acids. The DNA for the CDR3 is TGTGCCAGCAGTTACCCGAAGGGACAGGGGACAGATACGCAGTATTTT. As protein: CASSYPKGQGTDTQYF.

The CDR3 region is CASSLVPGGGVSSYEQYF. CDR3 coding DNA: TGTGCCAGCAGTTTAGTCCCCGGAGGGGGGGTATCCTCCTACGAGCAGTACTTC. J is TRBJ2-7 and V is TRBV27; a possible D gene is TRBD2 (7 bases). V lost 2 bases to trimming and J lost 0 bases, with 20 bases between them. This CDR3 has 18 residues. Germline V CDR1 and CDR2: MNHEY, SMNVEV (reference sequence).

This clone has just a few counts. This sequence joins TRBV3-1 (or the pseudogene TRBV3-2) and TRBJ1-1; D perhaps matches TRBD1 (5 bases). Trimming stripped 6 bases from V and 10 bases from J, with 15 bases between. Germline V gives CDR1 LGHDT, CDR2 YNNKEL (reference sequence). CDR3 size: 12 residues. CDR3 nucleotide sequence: TGTGCCAGCAGGGGCGGGCAGGGCGCAGCTTTCTTT. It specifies CASRGGQGAAFF.

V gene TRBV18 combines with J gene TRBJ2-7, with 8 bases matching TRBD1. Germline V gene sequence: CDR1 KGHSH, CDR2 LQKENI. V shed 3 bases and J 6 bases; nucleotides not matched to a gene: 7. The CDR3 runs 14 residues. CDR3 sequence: CASSPQTGDGEQYF. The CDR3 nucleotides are TGTGCCAGCTCACCTCAGACAGGGGATGGCGAGCAGTACTTC.

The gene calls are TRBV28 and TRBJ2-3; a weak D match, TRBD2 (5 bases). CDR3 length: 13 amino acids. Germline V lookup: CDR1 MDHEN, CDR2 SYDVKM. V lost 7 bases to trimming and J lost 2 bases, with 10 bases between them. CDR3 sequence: CASTEGPTDTQYF. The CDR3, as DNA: TGTGCCAGCACCGAGGGCCCCACAGATACGCAGTATTTT.

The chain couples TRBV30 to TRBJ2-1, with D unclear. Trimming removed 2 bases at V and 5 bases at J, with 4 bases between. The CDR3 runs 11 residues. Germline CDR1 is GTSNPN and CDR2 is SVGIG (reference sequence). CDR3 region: CAWSQDNEQFF. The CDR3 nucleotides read TGTGCCTGGAGTCAGGACAATGAGCAGTTCTTC.

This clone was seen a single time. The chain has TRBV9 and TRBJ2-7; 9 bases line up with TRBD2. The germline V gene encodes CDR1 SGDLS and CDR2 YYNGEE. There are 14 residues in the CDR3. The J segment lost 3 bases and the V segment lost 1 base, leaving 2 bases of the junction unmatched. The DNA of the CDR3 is TGTGCCAGCAGCGTAAGCGGGAGGCTCTACGAGCAGTACTTC. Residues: CASSVSGRLYEQYF.

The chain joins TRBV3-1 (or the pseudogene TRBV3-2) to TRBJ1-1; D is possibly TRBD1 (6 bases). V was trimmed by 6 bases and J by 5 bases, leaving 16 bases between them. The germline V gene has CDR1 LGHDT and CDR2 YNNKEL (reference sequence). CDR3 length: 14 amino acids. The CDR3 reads CASSFTGRGTEAFF. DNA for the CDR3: TGTGCCAGCAGTTTTACAGGGAGGGGAACTGAAGCTTTCTTT.

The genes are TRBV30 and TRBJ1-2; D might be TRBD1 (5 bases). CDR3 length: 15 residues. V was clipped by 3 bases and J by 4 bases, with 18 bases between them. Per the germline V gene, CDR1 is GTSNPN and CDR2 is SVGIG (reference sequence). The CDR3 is CAWRARAISSYGYTF. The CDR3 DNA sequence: TGTGCCTGGAGGGCCAGGGCGATTTCCTCCTATGGCTACACCTTC.

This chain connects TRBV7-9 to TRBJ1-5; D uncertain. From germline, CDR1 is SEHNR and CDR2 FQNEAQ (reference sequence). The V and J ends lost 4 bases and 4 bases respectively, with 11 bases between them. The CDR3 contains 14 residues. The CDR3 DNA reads TGTGCCAGCAGCTCGTCCGGCTGGAATCAGCCCCAGCATTTT. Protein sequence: CASSSSGWNQPQHF.

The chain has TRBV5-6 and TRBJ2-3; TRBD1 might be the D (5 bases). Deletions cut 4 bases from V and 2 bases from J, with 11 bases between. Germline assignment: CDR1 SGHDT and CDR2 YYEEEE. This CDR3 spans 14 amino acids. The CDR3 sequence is CASSKAGNTDTQYF. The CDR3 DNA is TGTGCCAGCAGCAAGGCAGGGAACACAGATACGCAGTATTTT.

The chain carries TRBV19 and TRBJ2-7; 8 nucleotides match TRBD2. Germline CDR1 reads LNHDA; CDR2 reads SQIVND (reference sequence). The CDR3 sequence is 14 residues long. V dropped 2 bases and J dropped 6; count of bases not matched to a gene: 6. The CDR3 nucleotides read TGTGCCAGTAGTATAATTTTTCGGGAGGGCGAGCAGTACTTC. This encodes CASSIIFREGEQYF.

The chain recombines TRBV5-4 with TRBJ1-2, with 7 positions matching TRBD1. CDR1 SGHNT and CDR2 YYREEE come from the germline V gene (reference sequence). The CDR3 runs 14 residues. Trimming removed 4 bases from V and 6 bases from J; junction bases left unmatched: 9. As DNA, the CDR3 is TGTGCCAGCAGCCGAGGGACAGAGGGGCATGGCTACACCTTC. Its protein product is CASSRGTEGHGYTF. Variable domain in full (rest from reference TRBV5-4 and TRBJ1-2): ETGVTQSPTHLIKTRGQQVTLRCSSQSGHNTVSWYQQALGQGPQFIFQYYREEENGRGNFPPRFSGLQFPNYSSELNVNALELDDSALYLCASSRGTEGHGYTFGSGTRLTVV.

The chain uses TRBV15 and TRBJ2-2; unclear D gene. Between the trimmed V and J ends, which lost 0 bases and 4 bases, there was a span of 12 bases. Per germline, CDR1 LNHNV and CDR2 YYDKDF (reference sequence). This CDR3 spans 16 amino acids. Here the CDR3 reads CATSRDLRVGTGELFF. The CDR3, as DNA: TGTGCCACCAGCAGAGATTTACGGGTTGGCACCGGGGAGCTGTTTTTT.

CDR3 loop: CASSLAPGGDGYTF. Written as DNA, the CDR3 is TGTGCCAGCAGCTTAGCTCCGGGCGGGGATGGCTACACCTTC. This chain links TRBV7-9 with TRBJ1-2; no firm D call. The CDR3 runs 14 residues. Deletions cut 0 bases from V and 6 bases from J, with 11 bases between. CDR1 SEHNR and CDR2 FQNEAQ come from the germline V gene (reference sequence).

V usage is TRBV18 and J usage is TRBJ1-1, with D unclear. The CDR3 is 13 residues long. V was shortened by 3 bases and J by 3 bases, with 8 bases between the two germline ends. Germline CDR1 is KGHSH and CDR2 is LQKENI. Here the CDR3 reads CASSPLRDTEAFF. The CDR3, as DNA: TGTGCCAGCTCACCGTTGAGGGACACTGAAGCTTTCTTT.

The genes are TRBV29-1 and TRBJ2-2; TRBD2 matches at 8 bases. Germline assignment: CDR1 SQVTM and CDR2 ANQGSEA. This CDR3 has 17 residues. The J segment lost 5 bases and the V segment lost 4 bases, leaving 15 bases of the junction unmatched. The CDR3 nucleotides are TGCAGCGTTGGGGCATGGGGCGGGAGGAGAGGGACCGGGGAGCTGTTTTTT. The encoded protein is CSVGAWGGRRGTGELFF.

This chain's CDR3 is CASRDLVTNEQFF. The DNA for the CDR3 is TGCGCCAGCCGGGACTTGGTTACCAATGAGCAGTTCTTC. V and J are TRBV4-3 and TRBJ2-1; TRBD2 might be the D (6 bases). Germline lookup yields CDR1 LGHNA and CDR2 YSLEER. The CDR3 spans 13 residues. Trimming stripped 8 bases from V and 6 bases from J, with 14 bases between.

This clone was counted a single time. DNA of the CDR3: TGTGCCAGTAGTATACCGGGAGGACTATACAATGAGCAGTTCTTC. Encoded protein: CASSIPGGLYNEQFF. The V gene is TRBV19, the J gene TRBJ2-1; TRBD2 agrees at 7 bases. Germline CDR1 reads LNHDA; CDR2 reads SQIVND (reference sequence). J gave up 4 bases and V 2 bases, and 5 bases lay outside the gene matches. The CDR3 totals 15 residues.

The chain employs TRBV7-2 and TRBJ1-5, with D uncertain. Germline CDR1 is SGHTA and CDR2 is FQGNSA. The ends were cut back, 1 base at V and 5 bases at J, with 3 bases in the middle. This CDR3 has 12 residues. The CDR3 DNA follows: TGTGCCAGCAGCTTAGGGTATCAGCCCCAGCATTTT. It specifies CASSLGYQPQHF.

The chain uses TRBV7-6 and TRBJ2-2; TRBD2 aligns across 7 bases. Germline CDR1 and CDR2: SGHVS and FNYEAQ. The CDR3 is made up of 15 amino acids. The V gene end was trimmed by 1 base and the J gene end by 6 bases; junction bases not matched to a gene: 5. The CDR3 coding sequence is TGTGCCAGCAGCTTAGAGGGCGGGGGACCCGGGGAGCTGTTTTTT. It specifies CASSLEGGGPGELFF.

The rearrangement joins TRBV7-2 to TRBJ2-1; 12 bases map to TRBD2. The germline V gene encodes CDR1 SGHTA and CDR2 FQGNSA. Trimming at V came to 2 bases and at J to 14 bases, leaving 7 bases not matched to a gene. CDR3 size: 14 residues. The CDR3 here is CASSLLAGGPIEFF. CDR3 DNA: TGTGCCAGCAGCTTACTAGCGGGAGGGCCGATTGAGTTCTTC.

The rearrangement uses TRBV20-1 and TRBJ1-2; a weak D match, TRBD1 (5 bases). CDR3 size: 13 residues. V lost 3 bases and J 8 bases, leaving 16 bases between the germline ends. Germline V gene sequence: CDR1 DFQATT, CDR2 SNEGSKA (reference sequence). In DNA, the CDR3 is TGCAGTGCTAGTAACAGGAACCCCTTGGGCTACACCTTC. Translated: CSASNRNPLGYTF.

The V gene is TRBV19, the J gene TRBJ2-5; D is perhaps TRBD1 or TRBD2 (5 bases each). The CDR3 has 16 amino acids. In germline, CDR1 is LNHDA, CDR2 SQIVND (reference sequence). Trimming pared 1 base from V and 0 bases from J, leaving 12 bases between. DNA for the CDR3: TGTGCCAGTAGTATAGTTCCGGGACGGAACCAAGAGACCCAGTACTTC. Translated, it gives CASSIVPGRNQETQYF.

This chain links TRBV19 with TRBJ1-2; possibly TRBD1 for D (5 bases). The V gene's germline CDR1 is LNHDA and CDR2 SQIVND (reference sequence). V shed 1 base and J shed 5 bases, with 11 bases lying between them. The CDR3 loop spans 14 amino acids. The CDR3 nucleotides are TGTGCCAGTAGTATAGGTGAGGGGAGGTATGGCTACACCTTC. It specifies CASSIGEGRYGYTF.

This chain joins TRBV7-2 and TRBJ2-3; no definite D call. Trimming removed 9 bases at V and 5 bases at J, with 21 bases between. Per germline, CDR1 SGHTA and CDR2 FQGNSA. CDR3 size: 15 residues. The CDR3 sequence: CASAPEARRVDTQYF. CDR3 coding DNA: TGTGCCAGTGCACCCGAGGCCCGCCGTGTAGATACGCAGTATTTT.

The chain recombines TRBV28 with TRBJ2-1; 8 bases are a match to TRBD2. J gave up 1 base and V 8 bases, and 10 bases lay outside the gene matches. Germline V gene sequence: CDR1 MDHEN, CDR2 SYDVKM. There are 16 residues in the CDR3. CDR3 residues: CASLQAGVSSYNEQFF. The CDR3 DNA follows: TGTGCCAGCTTGCAAGCGGGGGTAAGTTCCTACAATGAGCAGTTCTTC.

The CDR3 is CASSARWSGSRASPLHF. CDR3 in DNA: TGTGCCAGCAGCGCGAGGTGGTCGGGGTCAAGGGCTTCACCCCTCCACTTT. The chain is built from TRBV5-8 and TRBJ1-6; D unclear. Germline V gene sequence: CDR1 SGHTS, CDR2 YDEGEE. This CDR3 is built from 17 residues. Trimming removed 4 bases from V and 9 bases from J, with 23 bases in between. Supplemented by reference TRBV5-8 and TRBJ1-6, the full variable domain reads EAGVTQSPTHLIKTRGQQATLRCSPISGHTSVYWYQQALGLGLQFLLWYDEGEERNRGNFPPRFSGRQFPNYSSELNVNALELEDSALYLCASSARWSGSRASPLHFGNGTRLTVT.